These T cell receptor beta chains were read from a single sample in a study of cytomegalovirus exposure and HLA in healthy donors. Only in-frame clones appear in the TCRdb table, and some are missing; sequencing was by immunoSEQ multiplex PCR. Among about 75,000 clones listed, around 85% were seen once. What was sequenced was PBMCs. The receptors stem from a young man in good health and CMV-seronegative. The CDR3 runs from the conserved cysteine through the conserved F or W. Each record gives: D gene, V gene, clone size, J gene, CDR3 protein, CDR3 DNA. The D gene is left open where the match is weak. Only some rows state a clone size, as once, few, many or a class for expanded clones.

>-|TRBV6-6|-|TRBJ2-1
CASRIRGGGPRNEQFF
TGTGCCAGCAGGATAAGGGGGGGAGGGCCGAGAAATGAGCAGTTCTTC
>TRBD1|TRBV4-2|-|TRBJ2-1
CASSQDLRGQTSTMKFF
TGTGCCAGCAGCCAAGACCTCCGGGGACAGACCTCTACAATGAAGTTCTTC
>TRBD2|TRBV4-3|-|TRBJ2-3
CASSQDRGSGESDTQYF
TGCGCCAGCAGCCAAGATCGCGGTAGCGGGGAGTCAGATACGCAGTATTTT
>-|TRBV5-1|-|TRBJ2-6
CASSLVPLASGANVLTF
TGCGCCAGCAGCTTGGTTCCGCTAGCCTCTGGGGCCAACGTCCTGACTTTC
>TRBD1|TRBV4-3|-|TRBJ1-4
CASSLRSGTGSEKLFF
TGCGCCAGCAGCCTCCGCTCCGGGACAGGGAGTGAAAAACTGTTTTTT
>-|TRBV7-8|-|TRBJ2-5
CASSDRSQETQYF
TGTGCCAGCAGCGACAGGAGCCAAGAGACCCAGTACTTC
>-|TRBV6-4|-|TRBJ2-1
CASSQGAYNEQFF
TGTGCCAGCAGCCAGGGCGCCTACAATGAGCAGTTCTTC
>-|TRBV4-1|-|TRBJ1-2
CASSQFGVGNYGYTF
TGCGCCAGCAGCCAATTCGGGGTTGGAAACTATGGCTACACCTTC
>TRBD2|TRBV2|-|TRBJ2-7
CASSGSGGAEQYF
TGTGCCAGCAGTGGGTCGGGAGGTGCCGAGCAGTACTTC
>TRBD1|TRBV5-4|-|TRBJ2-7
CASSGGQGGPYEQYF
TGTGCCAGCAGCGGGGGACAGGGGGGGCCCTACGAGCAGTACTTC
>-|TRBV10-2|-|TRBJ1-1
CASSETGSTEAFF
TGCGCCAGCAGTGAGACAGGAAGCACTGAAGCTTTCTTT
>-|TRBV19|-|TRBJ2-3
CASSIFTRQGRADTQYF
TGTGCCAGTAGTATCTTTACTCGACAGGGGAGGGCAGATACGCAGTATTTT
>TRBD1|TRBV5-1|many|TRBJ1-3
CASSSGTGAFSVDTIYF
TGCGCCAGCAGCTCCGGGACAGGGGCGTTTTCGGTAGACACCATATATTTT
>-|TRBV30|few|TRBJ1-2
CAWSVRGNYGYTF
TGTGCCTGGAGTGTAAGGGGTAACTATGGCTACACCTTC
>-|TRBV16|once|TRBJ1-1
CASSLISGIDAFF
TGTGCCAGCAGCCTCATTTCGGGGATAGATGCTTTCTTT
>-|TRBV5-5|-|TRBJ2-5
CASSFGTRSQETQYF
TGTGCCAGCAGTTTCGGGACACGGAGTCAAGAGACCCAGTACTTC
>-|TRBV30|-|TRBJ1-5
CAWSIQGGQPQHF
TGTGCCTGGAGTATCCAGGGAGGTCAGCCCCAGCATTTT
>-|TRBV6-5|-|TRBJ2-3
CATAQSTDTQYF
TGTGCCACCGCTCAGAGCACAGATACGCAGTATTTT
>TRBD1|TRBV27|-|TRBJ2-7
CASSRDRGISEQYF
TGTGCCAGCAGCCGAGACAGGGGGATTAGCGAGCAGTACTTC
>-|TRBV2|-|TRBJ1-4
CASSDGQTITNEKLFF
TGTGCCAGCAGTGATGGACAGACTATTACTAATGAAAAACTGTTTTTT
>-|TRBV10-3|once|TRBJ1-2
CAISEVEGVGYTF
TGTGCCATCAGTGAGGTGGAGGGCGTTGGCTACACCTTC
>-|TRBV18|-|TRBJ2-1
CASSPLGEEQFF
TGTGCCAGCTCACCATTGGGAGAGGAGCAGTTCTTC
>TRBD2|TRBV5-1|once|TRBJ2-5
CASSIGTNQETQYF
TGCGCCAGCAGCATCGGGACTAACCAAGAGACCCAGTACTTC
>-|TRBV4-1|few|TRBJ1-5
CASSHPGKGRERPQHF
TGCGCCAGCAGCCATCCCGGGAAGGGAAGGGAAAGGCCCCAGCATTTT
>TRBD1|TRBV2|-|TRBJ2-3
CASNFGTAKSTNTDTQYF
TGTGCCAGCAATTTCGGGACAGCCAAGTCTACTAACACAGATACGCAGTATTTT
>TRBD2|TRBV27|-|TRBJ2-5
CASSLSKKLAKQETQYF
TGTGCCAGCAGTTTAAGCAAAAAACTAGCGAAACAAGAGACCCAGTACTTC
>-|TRBV18|once|TRBJ1-1
CASSPAGNTEAFF
TGTGCCAGCTCACCTGCAGGGAACACTGAAGCTTTCTTT
>TRBD1|TRBV9|-|TRBJ2-1
CASSGTDSSYNEQFF
TGTGCCAGCAGTGGGACAGACAGCTCCTACAATGAGCAGTTCTTC
>TRBD2|TRBV6-6|-|TRBJ2-3
CASSYPERGLTDTQYF
TGTGCCAGCAGTTACCCGGAGCGGGGGCTCACAGATACGCAGTATTTT
>TRBD2|TRBV28|-|TRBJ2-1
CASSSGASGSDEQFF
TGTGCCAGCAGTTCAGGGGCTAGCGGGAGCGATGAGCAGTTCTTC
>TRBD2|TRBV30|-|TRBJ2-3
CAWSERGSTDTQYF
TGTGCCTGGAGTGAGCGGGGGAGTACAGATACGCAGTATTTT
>TRBD1|TRBV6-5|-|TRBJ1-2
CASSREGGPYYGYTF
TGTGCCAGCAGCCGTGAAGGGGGCCCGTACTATGGCTACACCTTC
>-|TRBV12-5|-|TRBJ1-1
CASGLFIRRYEAFF
TGTGCTAGTGGTTTGTTCATCCGGCGGTATGAAGCTTTCTTT
>-|TRBV27|once|TRBJ1-5
CASRPTGPSNQPQHF
TGTGCCAGCAGACCGACAGGACCCAGCAATCAGCCCCAGCATTTT
>TRBD1|TRBV15|-|TRBJ2-7
CATSDRTGDSGEQYF
TGTGCCACCAGCGACCGTACAGGGGATTCAGGCGAGCAGTACTTC
>TRBD1|TRBV6-4|once|TRBJ2-3
CASSESRGQGADTQYF
TGTGCCAGCAGTGAATCTAGGGGACAGGGAGCAGATACGCAGTATTTT
>-|TRBV4-1|-|TRBJ2-1
CASSRLLGGSHNEQFF
TGCGCCAGCAGCCGCCTGTTGGGGGGATCCCACAATGAGCAGTTCTTC
>-|TRBV5-4|-|TRBJ1-4
CASSGGGAAEKLFF
TGTGCCAGCAGCGGTGGGGGGGCCGCTGAAAAACTGTTTTTT
>-|TRBV9|-|TRBJ1-3
CASSVVPGAGNTIYF
TGTGCCAGCAGCGTAGTGCCAGGGGCTGGAAACACCATATATTTT
>TRBD1|TRBV7-2|-|TRBJ2-7
CASSVTGTATYEQYF
TGTGCCAGCAGCGTGACCGGGACAGCTACCTACGAGCAGTACTTC
>-|TRBV9|-|TRBJ1-1
CASSAGMNTEAFF
TGTGCCAGCAGCGCAGGGATGAACACTGAAGCTTTCTTT